This T cell receptor (beta chain) was captured by sequencing in a study of cytomegalovirus exposure and HLA in healthy donors. Study outcomes and limitations: In a later analysis, TCR beta V- and J-gene trimming showed a link to a missense DCLRE1C variant.

Amplification used 60 Vbeta primers and 13 Jbeta primers. TCRdb keeps only in-frame clones here, not all; method: immunoSEQ multiplex PCR. The data contain 35,000 to 50,000 clones, approximately 63% of them singletons. V shed 7 bases and J shed 1 base, with 16 bases lying between them. CDR1 and CDR2 (germline): WNHNN, SYGVQD (reference sequence). The CDR3 consists of 15 residues. Comment on this clone: What it binds is not known.

Sequencing was performed on PBMCs. The rearrangement joins TRBV10-1 to TRBJ1-1; possible D gene TRBD1, 5 bases. The TCR sequence derives from a man aged 40-49 years in good health and CMV-seronegative. The DNA of the CDR3 is TGCGCCAGCATATTGGGCCCGGGGGGGAACACTGAAGCTTTCTTT. Protein sequence: CASILGPGGNTEAFF.